Sequencing of this TCR beta chain was carried out in a study of OX40 agonist ivuxolimab in advanced cancers. Study context: Checkpoint inhibitors had been given previously to approximately 41% of patients.

Notes on this clone: What it binds is unknown.

The CDR3 runs 15 residues. The junction had 9 bases not matched to a gene; V was cut back by 5 bases and J by 3 bases. Germline loops: CDR1 MNHEY, CDR2 SVGAGI. Regarding the study as a whole: Researchers report that CD8+ T cells had, on average, more expanded clones than CD4+. Not determined was the antigen specificity of the expanded peripheral T cells.

Some clones are missing from TCRdb's copy, which holds only in-frame ones; the method was immunoSEQ multiplex PCR. This sample has 75,000 to 90,000 clones, with about 90% found just once. Blood was sampled at baseline, cycle 4 day 1, and cycle 7 day 1. The receptor's source is an adult with an advanced solid tumor such as melanoma, head and neck, liver or kidney cancer. This chain joins TRBV6-5 and TRBJ2-5, with 7 nucleotides matching TRBD2. This specimen consisted of CD4+ or CD8+ T cells sorted from blood, obtained in a trial of the OX40 agonist ivuxolimab. As DNA, the CDR3 is TGTGCCAGCAGTCACAACCCTAGCGGAAAAGAGACCCAGTACTTC. This sequence encodes CASSHNPSGKETQYF.